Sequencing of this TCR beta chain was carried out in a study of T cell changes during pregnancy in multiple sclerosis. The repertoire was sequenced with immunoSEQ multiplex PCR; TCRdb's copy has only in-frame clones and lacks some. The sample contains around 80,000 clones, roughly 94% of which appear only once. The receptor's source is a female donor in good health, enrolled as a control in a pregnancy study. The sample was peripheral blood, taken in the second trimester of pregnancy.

Written as DNA, the CDR3 is TGTGCCAGCAGTGAAGGTCCACCCTACGAGCAGTACTTC. Translation: CASSEGPPYEQYF. V gene TRBV6-1 combines with J gene TRBJ2-5, with no clear D. The J call may be mistaken, given a closer DNA end match to TRBJ2-7. Germline V lookup: CDR1 MNHNS, CDR2 SASEGT. The CDR3 is 13 residues long.